This TCR beta chain is drawn from a study of CD8 T cells in ankylosing spondylitis. This clonotype showed up just a few times. Its specificity is unknown. General study findings and limits: Disease-linked clones had a CD8+ phenotype and relatively low frequency in peripheral blood. Certain motif variants had earlier been reported in reactive arthritis synovial fluid and blood. Ankylosing spondylitis blood appeared to carry a characteristic TCR beta motif of 7 or 8 highly homologous variants. Significant enrichment of disease-linked clones was reported in matched ankylosing spondylitis synovial fluid.

Germline CDR1 and CDR2: MGHRA and YSYEKL. The CDR3 contains 18 residues. Trimming pared 1 base from V and 3 bases from J, leaving 19 bases between. Quantitative molecular-barcoded 5'-RACE generated the TCR beta libraries. TCRdb re-derived calls from the 5' RACE reads in MiXCR, one entry per CDR3 protein. The sample lists 200,000 to 250,000 distinct CDR3 sequences, 15% to 20% occurring once. This clonotype was obtained from a male donor with ankylosing spondylitis. The V gene is TRBV4-1, the J gene TRBJ2-1; TRBD2 might be the D (6 bases). The sample comprised blood, either unsorted or a sorted T cell fraction (not recorded which). DNA of the CDR3: TGCGCCAGCAGCCAAGGATCCGCGGGGCCTCACTACTACAATGAGCAGTTCTTC. Protein: CASSQGSAGPHYYNEQFF.